A selection of T cell receptor beta chains follows, all from one sample in a study of cytomegalovirus exposure and HLA in healthy donors. The method was immunoSEQ multiplex PCR; TCRdb's version includes in-frame clones alone and lacks a portion of them. Of tens of thousands of clones listed, about 80% are singletons. Sequencing input: PBMCs. The receptors originated from a woman in her forties or fifties in good health and CMV-seropositive. Each CDR3 is given with its conserved first and last residue. A D gene is named only where the DNA matches it firmly. Expanded clones are given a class, and other clones once, few, many or no size at all.

D	V	size	J	DNA	CDR3
-	TRBV29-1	-	TRBJ2-1	TGCAGCGTTGGAGGGAGCTCCTACAATGAGCAGTTCTTC	CSVGGSSYNEQFF
TRBD1	TRBV19	-	TRBJ1-5	TGTGCCAGTAGTAAGGGACAGGGTAATCAGCCCCAGCATTTT	CASSKGQGNQPQHF
-	TRBV5-6	-	TRBJ1-3	TGTGCCAGCAGCTTGGGGGCAGGGGCAGGAAACACCATATATTTT	CASSLGAGAGNTIYF
-	TRBV2	-	TRBJ2-5	TGTGCCAGCAGTGTACAGGGAACTCAAGAGACCCAGTACTTC	CASSVQGTQETQYF
-	TRBV12-2	-	TRBJ1-2	TGTGCAAGTCGCTTAGTATACAGGTACACCTTC	CASRLVYRYTF
TRBD1	TRBV28	-	TRBJ1-1	TGTGCCAGCAGTTACAGGGGTCGGACTGAAGCTTTCTTT	CASSYRGRTEAFF
TRBD2	TRBV25-1	few	TRBJ2-3	TGTGCCAGCAGTGAAGCTAGCGGGGGGCCCACAGATACGCAGTATTTT	CASSEASGGPTDTQYF
TRBD2	TRBV5-1	-	TRBJ2-3	TGCGCCAGCAGCTTGGCCTTGCGACTAGCGACAGATACGCAGTATTTT	CASSLALRLATDTQYF
-	TRBV29-1	few	TRBJ2-5	TGCAGCGTTGACTGGGGAGGGACCCAGTACTTC	CSVDWGGTQYF
-	TRBV6-4	-	TRBJ2-3	TGTGCCAGCAGTGACTCGGGAGCAGGATCCACGCAGTATTTT	CASSDSGAGSTQYF
-	TRBV11-3	-	TRBJ2-2	TGTGCCAGCAGCCCAACGACAGGGAACACCGGGGAGCTGTTTTTT	CASSPTTGNTGELFF
TRBD2	TRBV2	few	TRBJ2-3	TGTGCCAGCAGTGCGGGACTATCTAGCACAGATACGCAGTATTTT	CASSAGLSSTDTQYF
TRBD2	TRBV4-1	-	TRBJ2-7	TGCGCCAGCAGCCGGGCACTAGCGGGGAGCCCTCGCCACGAGCAGTACTTC	CASSRALAGSPRHEQYF
-	TRBV5-6	-	TRBJ1-1	TGTGCCAGCAGCTTTAATACCATGGTGGGCCTAAGAGGGACTGAAGCTTTCTTT	CASSFNTMVGLRGTEAFF
TRBD2	TRBV6-4	-	TRBJ2-3	TGTGCCAGCAGTGGCTCTAGCGGGGGTCCGGATACGCAGTATTTT	CASSGSSGGPDTQYF
TRBD1	TRBV6-1	-	TRBJ2-3	TGTGCCAGCCTGGGACAGACCTCGTTTTGGGGGCAGTATTTT	CASLGQTSFWGQYF
-	TRBV20-1	-	TRBJ2-1	TGCAGTGCTAGGTCGGGGTATGAGCAGTTCTTC	CSARSGYEQFF
TRBD1	TRBV28	-	TRBJ2-1	TGTGCCAGCAGTTCAGGGGGTGGGGGTTACAATGAGCAGTTCTTC	CASSSGGGGYNEQFF
-	TRBV6-6	-	TRBJ2-7	TGTGCCACCGGGCGGGGCAGTTACGAGCAGTACTTC	CATGRGSYEQYF
TRBD2	TRBV9	once	TRBJ2-1	TGTGCCAGCAGCGCGGGACTAGCCGACAATGAGCAGTTCTTC	CASSAGLADNEQFF
-	TRBV20-1	-	TRBJ1-1	TGCAGTGCTATAAGGGGGAAAGCTTTCTTT	CSAIRGKAFF
TRBD2	TRBV7-3	-	TRBJ2-1	TGTGCCAGCAGCTTAACACGGGCTAGCGGGAGGAATGAGCAGTTCTTC	CASSLTRASGRNEQFF
-	TRBV19	-	TRBJ2-1	TGTGCCAGTAGTCGCTCCGGGACATCGGACTACAATGAGCAGTTCTTC	CASSRSGTSDYNEQFF
-	TRBV6-6	-	TRBJ1-2	TGTGCCAGCAGTCTAGGAGCTAACTATGGCTACACCTTC	CASSLGANYGYTF
TRBD2	TRBV12-5	-	TRBJ2-5	TGTGCTAGTGGTTTGCTACTAGCGGGGGGACTAGAGGAGACCCAGTACTTC	CASGLLLAGGLEETQYF
-	TRBV5-8	once	TRBJ1-5	TGTGCCAGCAGCTGGGGTAGAGGCAGCGGGGTGAGCAATCAGCCCCAGCATTTT	CASSWGRGSGVSNQPQHF
-	TRBV7-2	once	TRBJ1-2	TGTGCCAGCAGCTTTTCCGGGACAAGAGGTGGCTACACCTTC	CASSFSGTRGGYTF
-	TRBV6-1	-	TRBJ1-1	TGTGCCAGCAGTGAGGCCACGGCAGGCCGAGCTGAAGCTTTCTTT	CASSEATAGRAEAFF
TRBD2	TRBV2	-	TRBJ2-5	TGTGCCAGCAGTGATATGCGGGGGGGGGAGACTCAGTACTTC	CASSDMRGGETQYF
TRBD1	TRBV6-5	-	TRBJ2-1	TGTGCCAGCAGAGGGACAGGGAGTTACAATGAGCAGTTCTTC	CASRGTGSYNEQFF
TRBD1	TRBV5-1	many	TRBJ2-4	TGCGCCAGCAGCTTGGGGGAGGGGACAGGGAACCTTCTAGCCAAAAACATTCAGTACTTC	CASSLGEGTGNLLAKNIQYF
TRBD1	TRBV9	-	TRBJ2-7	TGTGCCAGCGGCGCTACTCCGACAGGGTACGAGCAGTACTTC	CASGATPTGYEQYF
TRBD1	TRBV18	-	TRBJ1-1	TGTGCCAGCTCACCAATACAGGGGGCGGGGACTGAAGCTTTCTTT	CASSPIQGAGTEAFF
-	TRBV2	-	TRBJ2-5	TGTGCCAGCAGTTCAGGGGTCGGGGCGACCCAGTACTTC	CASSSGVGATQYF
-	TRBV4-2	-	TRBJ2-5	TGTGCCAGCAGCAAAGAGAGGACTTATCAAGAGACCCAGTACTTC	CASSKERTYQETQYF
-	TRBV4-1	-	TRBJ1-3	TGCGCCAGCAGCCGCGGCGGGGGAGAAGGAAACACCATATATTTT	CASSRGGGEGNTIYF
-	TRBV4-2	-	TRBJ1-2	TGTGCCAGCAGCCAAGGCAGGCCGGCGGGTGGCTACACCTTC	CASSQGRPAGGYTF
-	TRBV5-1	-	TRBJ1-4	TGCGCCAGCAGCTTGGAACGGGGGGCAACTAATGAAAAACTGTTTTTT	CASSLERGATNEKLFF
TRBD1	TRBV6-6	few	TRBJ1-3	TGTGCCAGCAGCGTAAAATCCGGGACAGTGTTTTATTTT	CASSVKSGTVFYF
TRBD1	TRBV30	-	TRBJ2-3	TGTGCCTCCCCGAGACAGGGGTTGTCAGATACGCAGTATTTT	CASPRQGLSDTQYF
TRBD2	TRBV5-6	-	TRBJ2-2	TGTGCCAGCAGCTTGGTAGGGCGGGAGGACACCGGGGAGCTGTTTTTT	CASSLVGREDTGELFF
-	TRBV23-1	few	TRBJ1-2	TGCGCCAGCAGTCAATGTCAACAGGGAGTCTTC	CASSQCQQGVF
TRBD2	TRBV7-9	-	TRBJ2-7	TGTGCCAGCAGCTCGAATAGCGGGGGGGCGGTCGAGCAGTACTTC	CASSSNSGGAVEQYF
-	TRBV5-4	-	TRBJ1-6	TGTGCCAGCACGCAGGGCTCCTATAATTCACCCCTCCACTTT	CASTQGSYNSPLHF
TRBD1	TRBV7-2	-	TRBJ2-7	TGTGCCAGCAGCCCGGACAGGGTGAACCTCCGCGAGCAGTACTTC	CASSPDRVNLREQYF
-	TRBV10-3	-	TRBJ1-3	TGTGCCATCAGTTTGGGCCCCTCTGGAAACACCATATATTTT	CAISLGPSGNTIYF
-	TRBV5-5	-	TRBJ1-1	TGTGCCAGCAGACAAAGACAGGACGGAATTCTAACTTTCTTT	CASRQRQDGILTFF